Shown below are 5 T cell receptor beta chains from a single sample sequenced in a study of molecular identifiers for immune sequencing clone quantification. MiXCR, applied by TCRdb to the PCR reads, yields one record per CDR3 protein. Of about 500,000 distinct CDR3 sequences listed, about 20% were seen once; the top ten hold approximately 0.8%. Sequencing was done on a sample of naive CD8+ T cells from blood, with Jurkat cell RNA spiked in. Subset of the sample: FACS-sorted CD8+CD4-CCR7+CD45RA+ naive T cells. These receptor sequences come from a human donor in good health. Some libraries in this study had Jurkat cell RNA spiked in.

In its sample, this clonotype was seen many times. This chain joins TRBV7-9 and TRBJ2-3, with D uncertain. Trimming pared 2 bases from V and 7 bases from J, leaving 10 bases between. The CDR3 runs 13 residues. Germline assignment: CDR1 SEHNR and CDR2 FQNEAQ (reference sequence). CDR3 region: CASSLSEKNTQYF. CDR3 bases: TGTGCCAGCAGCTTATCTGAGAAAAATACGCAGTATTTT.

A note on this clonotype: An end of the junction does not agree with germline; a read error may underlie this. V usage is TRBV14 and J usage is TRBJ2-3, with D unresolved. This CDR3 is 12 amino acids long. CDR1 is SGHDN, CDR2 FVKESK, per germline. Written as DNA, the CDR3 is TGTGTCAGCAGCCTCTTCGGGGATACGCAGTATTTT. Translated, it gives CVSSLFGDTQYF. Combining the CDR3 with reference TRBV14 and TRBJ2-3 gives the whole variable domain EAGVTQFPSHSVIEKGQTVTLRCDPISGHDNLYWYRRVMGKEIKFLLHFVKESKQDESGMPNNRFLAERTGGTYSTLKVQPAELEDSGVYFCVSSLFGDTQYFGPGTRLTVL.

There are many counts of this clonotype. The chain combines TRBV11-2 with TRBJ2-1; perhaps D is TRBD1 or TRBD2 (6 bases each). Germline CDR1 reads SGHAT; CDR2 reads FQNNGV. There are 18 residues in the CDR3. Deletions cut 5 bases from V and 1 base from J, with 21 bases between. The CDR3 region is CASSPGGAGAMSYNEQFF. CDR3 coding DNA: TGTGCCAGCAGCCCCGGAGGGGCAGGGGCAATGTCCTACAATGAGCAGTTCTTC.

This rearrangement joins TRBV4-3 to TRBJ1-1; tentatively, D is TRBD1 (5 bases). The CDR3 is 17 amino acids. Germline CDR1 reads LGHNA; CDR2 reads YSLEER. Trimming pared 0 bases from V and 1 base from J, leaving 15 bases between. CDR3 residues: CASSQDHRGGTNTEAFF. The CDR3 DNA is TGCGCCAGCAGCCAAGATCATCGGGGCGGAACGAACACTGAAGCTTTCTTT.

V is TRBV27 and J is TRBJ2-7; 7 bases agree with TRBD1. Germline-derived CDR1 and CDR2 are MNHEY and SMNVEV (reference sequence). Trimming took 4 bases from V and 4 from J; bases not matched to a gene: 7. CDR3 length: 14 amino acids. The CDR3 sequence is CASSSTLRGYEQYF. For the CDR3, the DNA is TGTGCCAGCAGTTCGACGCTCAGGGGGTACGAGCAGTACTTC.